This T cell receptor beta chain came from a study of blood T cell repertoires in COVID-19. About the study: Sources were T cells, B-cell-depleted T cells, or PBMCs; the material itself was cDNA or gDNA.

Participants were aged about 18 to 90 years from about two dozen US areas. Cohort 3 donors counted as recovered after two negative PCRs, clearance, or resolved symptoms. Authors' methods: Amplification of reference gene primers was used by the study to estimate nucleated cell counts. Repertoires were generated with immunoSEQ multiplex PCR, while TCRdb's copy carries only in-frame clones and drops some. The V and J calls and clone size are taken from that table; D and trimming were inferred from the DNA. Of 150,000 to 200,000 clones detected, 88% appear once; the ten largest clones hold roughly 8.9%. V was cut by 7 bases and J by 6 bases, with 11 bases left in between. Germline CDR1 is SEHNR and CDR2 is FQNEAQ (reference sequence). This CDR3 has 12 residues. This clone was picked up one time.

Sequencing was performed on PBMCs or T cells enriched from blood (not recorded which). The sequence came from a woman aged 18-29 years who had recovered from COVID-19. V and J are TRBV7-9 and TRBJ2-3; no clear D. The DNA for the CDR3 is TGTGCCAGCACCAGCTATCGGGATACGCAGTATTTT. Its translation: CASTSYRDTQYF.